What follows are 27 T cell receptor beta chains derived from one specimen sequenced in a study of identical twins. A single record per CDR3 protein comes from TCRdb applying MiXCR to the 5' RACE reads. The sample shows around 530,000 distinct CDR3 sequences, approximately 16% of them seen only once. The same sample was also used in a study of yellow fever vaccine responses in identical twins.

The specimen sequenced was CD4+ T cells sorted from blood. These receptors all come from a woman under 30 in good health.

This chain connects TRBV7-2 to TRBJ2-7; D not resolved. The germline V gene has CDR1 SGHTA and CDR2 FQGNSA. The length of the CDR3 is 14 residues. With 1 base removed from V and 7 bases from J, the gap between germline ends came to 14 bases. This chain's CDR3 is CASSLGARPSEQYV. For the CDR3, the DNA is TGTGCCAGCAGCTTAGGGGCTCGACCTTCGGAGCAGTACGTC.

This clonotype was seen many times. The chain joins TRBV12-3 or TRBV12-4 to TRBJ1-5; a weak D match, TRBD1 (6 bases). There are 16 residues in the CDR3. V shed 3 bases and J shed 0 bases, with 12 bases lying between them. CDR3 DNA sequence: TGTGCCAGCAGTTTGGGGGGCCCAAATAGCAATCAGCCCCAGCATTTT. This sequence encodes CASSLGGPNSNQPQHF.

The V gene is TRBV7-9, the J gene TRBJ1-1, with D maybe TRBD1 (5 bases). The V and J ends lost 5 bases and 1 base respectively, with 17 bases between them. Germline V gene sequence: CDR1 SEHNR, CDR2 FQNEAQ (reference sequence). The CDR3 extends over 16 amino acids. CDR3 loop: CASSPQLSTENTEAFF. CDR3 in DNA: TGTGCCAGCAGCCCCCAGCTTTCGACAGAGAACACTGAAGCTTTCTTT.

This chain links TRBV28 with TRBJ1-2; TRBD1 matches 8 bases. This CDR3 is 13 amino acids long. Germline lookup yields CDR1 MDHEN and CDR2 SYDVKM. Germline trimming cut 6 bases from V and 7 bases from J; bases unmatched to any gene: 7. The CDR3 region is CASRPRGRGGYTF. In DNA form, the CDR3 reads TGTGCCAGCAGGCCCAGGGGGCGGGGTGGCTACACCTTC.

This clonotype was counted only a few times. This rearrangement joins TRBV12-3 or TRBV12-4 to TRBJ2-7, with 8 nucleotides matching TRBD1. The CDR3 spans 14 residues. J gave up 6 bases and V 5 bases, and 9 bases lay outside the gene matches. CDR3 in DNA: TGTGCCAGCAGTGCGACAGGGGAACTAAGCGAGCAGTACTTC. It specifies CASSATGELSEQYF.

The chain links TRBV5-1 to TRBJ2-1; 7 bases agree with TRBD1. This CDR3 is 16 amino acids long. The germline gives CDR1 SGHRS, CDR2 YFSETQ. Losses at the gene ends were 0 bases for V and 9 bases for J; bases not matched to a gene: 12. CDR3 sequence reads: CASSLDGRGYSTEQFF. The CDR3 DNA reads TGCGCCAGCAGCTTGGATGGCAGGGGGTACTCTACTGAGCAGTTCTTC.

This clonotype was counted only a few times. The genes are TRBV14 and TRBJ1-2; tentative D call: TRBD1 (5 bases). Germline CDR1 SGHDN, CDR2 FVKESK. The CDR3 spans 12 residues. V dropped 0 bases and J dropped 8 bases, with 7 bases sitting between them. The chain's CDR3 is CASSQDRVGYTF. The CDR3 DNA follows: TGTGCCAGCAGCCAAGACAGGGTCGGCTACACCTTC.

The gene calls are TRBV29-1 and TRBJ2-5, with 11 bases matching TRBD2. J gave up 5 bases and V 1 base, and 3 bases lay outside the gene matches. Germline V lookup: CDR1 SQVTM, CDR2 ANQGSEA. This CDR3 spans 14 amino acids. CDR3 sequence (DNA): TGCAGCGTTGAAGCGATAGCGGGGGGGGAGACCCAGTACTTC. Translation: CSVEAIAGGETQYF.

There are a few counts of this clonotype. The chain carries TRBV7-2 and TRBJ2-2; 7 bases are a match to TRBD2. CDR1 is SGHTA, CDR2 FQGNSA, per germline. The length of the CDR3 is 15 residues. V shed 4 bases, J shed 4 bases, and the junction held 6 bases outside the gene matches. CDR3 coding DNA: TGTGCCAGCAGCTCCACGCGGGAGAGCACCGGGGAGCTGTTTTTT. This codes for CASSSTRESTGELFF.

This clonotype showed up just a few times. The chain joins TRBV27 to TRBJ2-1; tentatively, D is TRBD1 or TRBD2 (5 bases each). The CDR3 contains 16 residues. V lost 3 bases to trimming and J lost 2 bases, with 14 bases between them. Germline V CDR1 and CDR2: MNHEY, SMNVEV (reference sequence). CDR3: CASSLAGGAPYNEQFF. In DNA form, the CDR3 reads TGTGCCAGCAGTTTGGCTGGGGGAGCCCCCTACAATGAGCAGTTCTTC.

This chain joins TRBV5-1 and TRBJ2-7, with a weak D call TRBD2 (5 bases). Per germline, CDR1 SGHRS and CDR2 YFSETQ. Between the trimmed V and J ends, which lost 0 bases and 7 bases, there was a span of 14 bases. The CDR3 is made up of 14 amino acids. In nucleotides, the CDR3 is TGCGCCAGCAGCTTGGGGAGCGGATCACAGGAGCAGTACGTC. This sequence encodes CASSLGSGSQEQYV.

In this sample, this clonotype turned up many times. The V call is TRBV10-3, the J call TRBJ2-3; no clear D gene. Germline V lookup: CDR1 ENHRY, CDR2 SYGVKD. V was cut by 0 bases and J by 3 bases, with 1 base left in between. This CDR3 contains 12 residues. The CDR3 sequence: CAISESTDTQYF. The CDR3 bases are TGTGCCATCAGTGAGTCAACAGATACGCAGTATTTT.

The table lists this clonotype with many counts. An end of the junction differs from the germline gene, which may be a read error. The V and J genes are TRBV5-1 and TRBJ2-1, with 9 bases lining up with TRBD1. This CDR3 region has 14 residues. CDR1 SGHRS and CDR2 YFSETQ come from the germline V gene. For the CDR3, the DNA is TGTGCCAGCAGCTTAGGACAGGGGAACAATGAGCAGTTCTTC. Amino acid sequence: CASSLGQGNNEQFF.

In its sample, this clonotype was seen a few times. The chain uses TRBV7-2 and TRBJ2-1; D call uncertain. The V gene's germline CDR1 is SGHTA and CDR2 FQGNSA. V was pared by 3 bases and J by 5 bases, with 14 bases between. The CDR3 extends over 15 amino acids. This chain's CDR3 is CASSFSRTVDNEQFF. CDR3 coding DNA: TGTGCCAGCAGCTTCTCCAGGACGGTTGACAATGAGCAGTTCTTC.

V usage is TRBV28 and J usage is TRBJ1-1, with D hard to call. Trimming pared 2 bases from V and 7 bases from J, leaving 8 bases between. Per germline, CDR1 MDHEN and CDR2 SYDVKM. This CDR3 contains 12 residues. The CDR3 loop reads CASSLLRFEAFF. In nucleotides, the CDR3 is TGTGCCAGCAGTTTACTCAGATTTGAAGCTTTCTTT.

V usage is TRBV12-3 or TRBV12-4 and J usage is TRBJ2-2; TRBD2 matches at 7 bases. This CDR3 has 15 residues. With 5 bases clipped from V and 4 bases from J, the junction kept 7 bases outside the gene matches. The CDR3 protein is CASSPSTSPTGELFF. DNA of the CDR3: TGTGCCAGCAGTCCGTCGACTAGCCCCACCGGGGAGCTGTTTTTT.

The chain recombines TRBV3-1 with TRBJ2-7; D not certain. V shed 0 bases and J shed 3 bases, with 9 bases lying between them. Per the germline V gene, CDR1 is LGHDT and CDR2 is YNNKEL (reference sequence). The CDR3 consists of 14 residues. CDR3 DNA sequence: TGTGCCAGCAGCCAAGACCAGCGCGTCTACGAGCAGTACTTC. This encodes CASSQDQRVYEQYF.

This clonotype was found a few times. The chain recombines TRBV4-2 with TRBJ1-1, with D uncertain. V was pared by 6 bases and J by 4 bases, with 18 bases between. CDR1 is LGHNA, CDR2 YNFKEQ, per germline. This CDR3 has 15 residues. CDR3 coding DNA: TGTGCCAGCAGACTCAGAGCGAGTAGTGGCACTGAAGCTTTCTTT. Its protein product is CASRLRASSGTEAFF.

Only a few counts were recorded for this clonotype. The J gene is TRBJ2-3, the V gene TRBV12-3 or TRBV12-4, with 10 bases fitting TRBD2. The CDR3 covers 15 residues. J lost 4 bases, V lost 5 bases, and 6 bases had no gene match. The CDR3 coding sequence is TGTGCCAGCAGTCCTAGCGGGAGATACCCAGATACGCAGTATTTT. Translation: CASSPSGRYPDTQYF.

The rearrangement joins TRBV10-3 to TRBJ2-1, with TRBD1 as a possible D gene (6 bases). V was trimmed by 10 bases and J by 0 bases, leaving 13 bases between them. Germline CDR1 ENHRY, CDR2 SYGVKD. The CDR3 spans 14 residues. The chain's CDR3 is CATRDTSSYNEQFF. CDR3 bases: TGTGCCACCCGGGACACTAGCTCCTACAATGAGCAGTTCTTC.

This sequence joins TRBV28 and TRBJ2-5; D uncertain. The V gene lost 9 bases and the J gene lost 5 bases, with 13 bases spanning the gap. Per the germline V gene, CDR1 is MDHEN and CDR2 is SYDVKM. CDR3 size: 12 residues. This CDR3 is CARNGLWETQYF. CDR3 nucleotides: TGTGCCAGAAACGGTCTTTGGGAGACCCAGTACTTC.

The chain joins TRBV12-3 or TRBV12-4 to TRBJ1-5; D not certain. The CDR3 has 13 residues. Trimming stripped 6 bases from V and 3 bases from J, with 9 bases between. CDR3 region: CASRYALNQPQHF. The DNA of the CDR3 is TGTGCCAGCAGGTACGCGCTCAATCAGCCCCAGCATTTT.

This clonotype was observed a handful of times. The V gene is TRBV28, the J gene TRBJ2-5, with D tentatively TRBD1 or TRBD2 (5 bases each). Germline CDR1 is MDHEN and CDR2 is SYDVKM. The CDR3 loop spans 14 amino acids. V lost 5 bases and J lost 2, with 12 bases in between. CDR3 region: CASSPGGRQETQYF. The DNA of the CDR3 is TGTGCCAGCAGTCCTGGGGGAAGGCAAGAGACCCAGTACTTC.

The V and J genes are TRBV20-1 and TRBJ2-3; 11 bases fit TRBD1. Germline V lookup: CDR1 DFQATT, CDR2 SNEGSKA (reference sequence). Germline trimming cut 6 bases from V and 0 bases from J; bases unmatched to any gene: 14. The CDR3 spans 18 residues. The CDR3 sequence is CSANRDRGSFSSTDTQYF. Written as DNA, the CDR3 is TGCAGTGCCAACCGGGACAGGGGGTCCTTTTCAAGCACAGATACGCAGTATTTT.

This clonotype was counted between two and nine times. This chain links TRBV6-5 with TRBJ2-7, with 9 bases fitting TRBD2. The CDR3 length is 16 residues. CDR1 is MNHEY, CDR2 SVGAGI, per germline. J lost 4 bases, V lost 4 bases, and 11 bases had no gene match. CDR3 DNA: TGTGCCAGCAGTTCTCCCATAGCGGGAGCTGCTTACGAGCAGTACTTC. Protein product: CASSSPIAGAAYEQYF.

This clonotype was picked up a small number of times. The CDR3 loop is CSADPGTGNGYTF. The CDR3 nucleotides are TGCAGCGCCGACCCCGGGACAGGGAACGGCTACACCTTC. This sequence joins TRBV29-1 and TRBJ1-2; 9 bases agree with TRBD1. This CDR3 is built from 13 residues. The V gene end was trimmed by 7 bases and the J gene end by 8 bases; junction bases not matched to a gene: 11. Germline CDR1 is SQVTM and CDR2 is ANQGSEA.

This clonotype was recorded a few times. The rearrangement joins TRBV28 to TRBJ2-2, with TRBD1 matching over 7 bases. J was trimmed by 1 base and V by 2 bases; bases with no gene match: 13. The CDR3 covers 19 residues. The germline V gene encodes CDR1 MDHEN and CDR2 SYDVKM. The CDR3: CASSLSLRQGWLNTGELFF. Here the CDR3 DNA reads TGTGCCAGCAGTTTAAGCCTAAGACAGGGTTGGTTGAACACCGGGGAGCTGTTTTTT.